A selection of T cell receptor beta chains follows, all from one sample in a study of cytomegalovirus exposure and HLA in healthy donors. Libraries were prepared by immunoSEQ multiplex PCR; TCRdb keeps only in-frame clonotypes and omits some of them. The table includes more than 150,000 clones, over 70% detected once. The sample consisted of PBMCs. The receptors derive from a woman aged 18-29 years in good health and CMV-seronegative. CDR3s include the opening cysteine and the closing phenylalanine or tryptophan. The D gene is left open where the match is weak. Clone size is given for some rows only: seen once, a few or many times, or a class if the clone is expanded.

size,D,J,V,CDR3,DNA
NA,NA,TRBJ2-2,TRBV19,CASSLGPGRTGELFF,TGTGCCAGTAGTTTAGGACCAGGGCGCACCGGGGAGCTGTTTTTT
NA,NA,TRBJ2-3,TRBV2,CASSYIGDTQYF,TGTGCCAGCAGCTATATCGGAGATACGCAGTATTTT
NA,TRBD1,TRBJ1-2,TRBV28,CASSLEGARMGYGYTF,TGTGCCAGCAGTTTAGAGGGGGCGCGTATGGGCTATGGCTACACCTTC
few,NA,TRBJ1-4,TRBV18,CASSGVIREKLFF,TGTGCCAGCTCCGGGGTGATCAGGGAAAAACTGTTTTTT
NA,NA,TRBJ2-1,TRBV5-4,CASSLSDNYNEQFF,TGTGCCAGCAGCTTGTCGGACAACTACAATGAGCAGTTCTTC
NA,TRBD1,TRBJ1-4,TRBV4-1,CASSRQPGQLNEKLFF,TGCGCCAGCAGCCGGCAACCGGGACAGTTAAATGAAAAACTGTTTTTT
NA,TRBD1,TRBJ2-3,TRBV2,CASSARQGAMDTDTQYF,TGTGCCAGCAGTGCTAGACAGGGGGCTATGGATACAGATACGCAGTATTTT
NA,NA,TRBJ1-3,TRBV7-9,CASSFYDRSVGNTIYF,TGTGCCAGCAGCTTCTACGACAGGAGTGTAGGAAACACCATATATTTT
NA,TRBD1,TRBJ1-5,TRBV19,CASTPLDRGQGQPQHF,TGTGCCAGTACCCCATTGGACAGGGGGCAAGGTCAGCCCCAGCATTTT
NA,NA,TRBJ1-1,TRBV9,CASNPGWGNTEAFF,TGTGCCAGCAACCCAGGGTGGGGGAACACTGAAGCTTTCTTT
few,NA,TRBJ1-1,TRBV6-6,CASSLSTEAFF,TGTGCCAGCAGTCTCAGCACTGAAGCTTTCTTT
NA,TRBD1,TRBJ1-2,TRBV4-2,CASSQERTGGYTF,TGTGCCAGCAGCCAGGAGCGGACAGGGGGCTACACCTTC
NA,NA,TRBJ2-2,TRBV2,CASMGPGTGELFF,TGTGCCAGCATGGGGCCAGGCACCGGGGAGCTGTTTTTT
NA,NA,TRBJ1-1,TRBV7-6,CASSRELDTEAFF,TGTGCCAGCAGCCGTGAGTTGGACACTGAAGCTTTCTTT
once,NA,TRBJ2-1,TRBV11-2,CASSQPRGASFGEQFF,TGTGCCAGCAGCCAGCCCCGGGGAGCTTCATTCGGTGAGCAGTTCTTC
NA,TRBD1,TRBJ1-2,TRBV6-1,CASSVGQDYGYTF,TGTGCCAGCAGTGTAGGACAGGACTATGGCTACACCTTC